The clone carrying this T cell receptor beta chain has only a few counts. This sample was included in a study of T cells in Graves' hyperthyroidism and ophthalmopathy. Researchers amplified the TCR beta CDR3 regions from RNA transcripts. An initial round of RT-PCR targeting the TCR CDR3 relied on the HTBI primer set. MiXCR, applied by TCRdb to the multiplex PCR reads, yields one record per CDR3 protein. The sample yields approximately 870,000 distinct CDR3 sequences, about two fifths seen once. The V and J ends lost 2 bases and 0 bases respectively, with 6 bases between them. Per the germline V gene, CDR1 is SGHDT and CDR2 is YYEEEE. The CDR3 loop spans 13 amino acids.

V gene TRBV5-6 combines with J gene TRBJ2-7, with no clear D. Sample: blood. This receptor was taken from a man aged 18 to 35 with Graves' hyperthyroidism. CDR3 protein: CASSLTYSYEQYF. CDR3 nucleotides: TGTGCCAGCAGCTTAACCTACTCCTACGAGCAGTACTTC. The full variable domain, rest sourced from reference TRBV5-6 and TRBJ2-7, is DAGVTQSPTHLIKTRGQQVTLRCSPKSGHDTVSWYQQALGQGPQFIFQYYEEEERQRGNFPDRFSGHQFPNYSSELNVNALLLGDSALYLCASSLTYSYEQYFGPGTRLTVT.